This is a list of T cell receptor beta chains from one sample in a study of cytomegalovirus exposure and HLA in healthy donors. Assay: immunoSEQ multiplex PCR; the TCRdb copy retains only in-frame clones and omits some. This table has around 210,000 clones, more than 75% appearing once. Source material: PBMCs. The receptors stem from a middle-aged woman in good health and CMV-seronegative. CDR3s include the opening cysteine and the closing phenylalanine or tryptophan. D genes are given only for firm matches. Size is stated for part of the rows, as once, few or many counts, or as a class when the clone is expanded.

v_call	j_call	d_call	clone_size	cdr3_nt	cdr3_aa
TRBV27	TRBJ2-5	TRBD2	NA	TGTGCCAGCAGTTTATCGGGGGGGATGGAGACCCAGTACTTC	CASSLSGGMETQYF
TRBV7-9	TRBJ2-7	TRBD2	NA	TGTGCCAGCAGCTTAGCGGCTAGCGGGAGAAGGGACGAGCAGTACTTC	CASSLAASGRRDEQYF
TRBV7-9	TRBJ2-2	TRBD2	NA	TGTGCCAGCAGCTCGACTAGCGGGAGACTCGTCACCGGGGAGCTGTTTTTT	CASSSTSGRLVTGELFF
TRBV5-5	TRBJ2-7	TRBD1	once	TGTGCCAGTACCCCCCGGACAGGCGGATCCTACGAGCAGTACTTC	CASTPRTGGSYEQYF
TRBV7-2	TRBJ2-5	TRBD2	NA	TGTGCCAGCAGCCCCGGGGGAGGGGTCGCCGAGACCCAGTACTTC	CASSPGGGVAETQYF
TRBV11-2	TRBJ1-1	NA	NA	TGTGCCAGCAGCTTAGGAGGAGGGTATGAAGCTTTCTTT	CASSLGGGYEAFF
TRBV2	TRBJ2-2	TRBD2	few	TGTGCCAGCAGTGGGGGACTAGCGGGATCCGGGGAGCTGTTTTTT	CASSGGLAGSGELFF
TRBV19	TRBJ2-7	NA	once	TGTGCCAGTAGTATAGACTCCTGGAGGGGCGAGCAGTACTTC	CASSIDSWRGEQYF
TRBV10-2	TRBJ1-5	NA	many	TGCGCCAGCAGTGGTGGGGCAAATCAGCCCCAGCATTTT	CASSGGANQPQHF
TRBV18	TRBJ2-2	NA	NA	TGTGCCAGCTCACCCCTGAGCCCCGGGGGTACGAACACCGGGGAGCTGTTTTTT	CASSPLSPGGTNTGELFF
TRBV7-7	TRBJ2-2	NA	NA	TGTGCCAGCAGCACAGGACTATCCACCGGGGAGCTGTTTTTT	CASSTGLSTGELFF
TRBV27	TRBJ2-2	NA	once	TGTGCCAGCCTCAAGCGAGGAACCGGGGAGCTGTTTTTT	CASLKRGTGELFF
TRBV28	TRBJ1-5	TRBD1	few	TGTGCCAGCAGTTTACGACTGACAGGGGGAGGCAATCAGCCCCAGCATTTT	CASSLRLTGGGNQPQHF
TRBV30	TRBJ2-7	TRBD2	NA	TGTGCCTGGAGTGGACTAGCGGGAGGTAGATACGAGCAGTACTTC	CAWSGLAGGRYEQYF
TRBV4-1	TRBJ2-4	TRBD2	NA	TGCGCCAGCAGCCAAGCGGTAGGGCTAGCGGGAGTTCTGCCACAAAACATTCAGTACTTC	CASSQAVGLAGVLPQNIQYF
TRBV4-2	TRBJ2-2	TRBD2	few	TGTGCCAGCAGCCGGGAACTAGCGGGGGGCGGGGAGCTGTTTTTT	CASSRELAGGGELFF
TRBV27	TRBJ1-1	NA	once	TGTGCCAGCAGTCCCCGCTCCGGGTTTGCTGAAGCTTTCTTT	CASSPRSGFAEAFF
TRBV7-3	TRBJ2-7	NA	NA	TGTGCCAGCAGCTTAGGTCGGGTAGGAGTGAGTTACGAGCAGTACTTC	CASSLGRVGVSYEQYF
TRBV19	TRBJ1-5	TRBD1	once	TGTGCCAGTACAAGGACAGGGGGAGCTAGCAATCAGCCCCAGCATTTT	CASTRTGGASNQPQHF
TRBV27	TRBJ2-7	TRBD1	NA	TGTGCCTGTGGCAGGGGGACCTACGAGCAGTACTTC	CACGRGTYEQYF
TRBV10-2	TRBJ2-7	NA	NA	TGCGCCAGCAGTGCTTCCTACGAGCAGTACTTC	CASSASYEQYF
TRBV27	TRBJ2-4	TRBD2	NA	TGTGCCAGCAGTTTCTCCGGACTAGCGGGAGCTTCCCTTCTAGCCAAAAACATTCAGTACTTC	CASSFSGLAGASLLAKNIQYF
TRBV10-3	TRBJ1-1	NA	NA	TGTGCCATCAGTGAGGAAGGGGGTACGAACACTGAAGCTTTCTTT	CAISEEGGTNTEAFF
TRBV11-2	TRBJ2-7	TRBD1	NA	TGTGCCAGCAGCTTTACAGGGGGAGAGCAGTACTTC	CASSFTGGEQYF
TRBV7-9	TRBJ2-7	TRBD2	NA	TGTGCCAGCAGCTTACGCGGGAGACATTACGAGCAGTACTTC	CASSLRGRHYEQYF
TRBV25-1	TRBJ1-1	TRBD1	once	TGTGCCAGCAGTGAAAGTAAAAAGGGACAGTTGAACACTGAAGCTTTCTTT	CASSESKKGQLNTEAFF
TRBV6-5	TRBJ1-2	NA	NA	TGTGCCAGCAGATTGGACGTCCGAGGGAACTATGGCTACACCTTC	CASRLDVRGNYGYTF
TRBV10-3	TRBJ1-1	NA	NA	TGTGCCATCAGTGAGTTCAAGGAGAGTAGGTCCATGAACACTGAAGCTTTCTTT	CAISEFKESRSMNTEAFF
TRBV5-1	TRBJ2-7	NA	once	TGCGCCAGCAGCTTGTCGACTGTAGGTATCGAGCAGTACTTC	CASSLSTVGIEQYF
TRBV6-4	TRBJ2-3	TRBD1	NA	TGTGCCAGGCCAGGGGGACAGGGGCCCCCAGATACGCAGTATTTT	CARPGGQGPPDTQYF
TRBV15	TRBJ1-4	NA	NA	TGTGCCACCAGCAGAGATTTGACAGCAACTAATGAAAAACTGTTTTTT	CATSRDLTATNEKLFF
TRBV9	TRBJ1-6	NA	NA	TGTGCCAGCAGCCCCGAAGGGAGGGGTGGTTTTGGTAATTCACCCCTCCACTTT	CASSPEGRGGFGNSPLHF
TRBV7-2	TRBJ1-5	TRBD1	NA	TGTGCCAGCAGCTCAACAGGGACAGGTAATCAGCCCCAGCATTTT	CASSSTGTGNQPQHF
TRBV4-1	TRBJ1-1	TRBD1	NA	TGCGCCAGCAGCCGCGGACAGGGGACGTTTAGGGCGACTGAAGCTTTCTTT	CASSRGQGTFRATEAFF
TRBV2	TRBJ1-1	NA	NA	TGTGCCAGCTCGAGAGATGACACTGAAGCTTTCTTT	CASSRDDTEAFF
TRBV7-9	TRBJ2-1	TRBD2	NA	TGTGCCAGCAGCCGGAGGCTAGCGGGAGAAGAGAATGAGCAGTTCTTC	CASSRRLAGEENEQFF
TRBV2	TRBJ1-6	NA	NA	TGTGCCAGCAGTTTACAGACAGTGCTCTCCTATAATTCACCCCTCCACTTT	CASSLQTVLSYNSPLHF
TRBV18	TRBJ2-3	NA	NA	TGTGCCAGCTCACCACTTCGGGATACGCAGTATTTT	CASSPLRDTQYF
TRBV7-9	TRBJ2-3	TRBD1	NA	TGTGCCAGCAGCTTAGGGACAGGGACGTGGTTAGATACGCAGTATTTT	CASSLGTGTWLDTQYF
TRBV19	TRBJ1-5	TRBD1	once	TGTGCCAGTAGTGGGACAGGGGACCTCAACAATCAGCCCCAGCATTTT	CASSGTGDLNNQPQHF
TRBV4-1	TRBJ2-4	NA	NA	TGCGCCAGCAGCCAAGAGGAGGCGGGACAGCGGTTCTCACTAGCCAAAAACATTCAGTACTTC	CASSQEEAGQRFSLAKNIQYF
TRBV19	TRBJ2-7	NA	NA	TGTGCCAGTAGCTGGGGGCAGGCGAGCTCCTACGAGCAGTACTTC	CASSWGQASSYEQYF
TRBV5-6	TRBJ1-4	TRBD1	NA	TGTGCCAGCAGCGTGAGGCCGGGACAGGGGGCAGATGATGAAAAACTGTTTTTT	CASSVRPGQGADDEKLFF
TRBV4-1	TRBJ2-7	TRBD1	NA	TGCGCCAGCAGCCGTGCCTTCGGGACAGGGGTGGCTTACGAGCAGTACTTC	CASSRAFGTGVAYEQYF
TRBV19	TRBJ2-1	NA	NA	TGTGCCAGTAGTTGGGGGGGGCCCTACAATGAGCAGTTCTTC	CASSWGGPYNEQFF
TRBV5-1	TRBJ2-3	NA	NA	TGCGCCAGCAGCCTGGGGTCGGTTAGCACAGATACGCAGTATTTT	CASSLGSVSTDTQYF
TRBV19	TRBJ1-1	TRBD1	NA	TGTGCCAGTAGTATAGGGGGACAGACCAACACTGAAGCTTTCTTT	CASSIGGQTNTEAFF
TRBV25-1	TRBJ2-7	TRBD1	NA	TGTGCCAGCAGTTGGCGGGACAGGGCTCGCCTTGACTTC	CASSWRDRARLDF
TRBV5-1	TRBJ2-1	TRBD1	NA	TGCGCCAGCAGCTTGGCCGGACAGGGGGGTTTTAGGAATGAGCAGTTCTTC	CASSLAGQGGFRNEQFF
TRBV19	TRBJ2-7	TRBD1	NA	TGTGCCAGTAGTAGGTCCGGGACAGTGAGCTACGAGCAGTACTTC	CASSRSGTVSYEQYF
TRBV30	TRBJ1-2	TRBD1	NA	TGTGCCAAGGGGACAGGGGATGGCTACACCTTC	CAKGTGDGYTF
TRBV4-1	TRBJ2-5	TRBD2	NA	TGCGCCAGCAGCCAAGGCCGACTAGCGGGAGAGTCGGAGACCCAGTACTTC	CASSQGRLAGESETQYF